These T cell receptor beta chains were read from a single sample in a study of blood T cells in healthy people across ages. TCRdb recomputed calls from the 5' RACE reads with MiXCR, one row per CDR3 protein. Of 500,000 to 650,000 distinct CDR3 sequences in the sample, about 28% are singletons; the top ten hold under 4.5%. A further study also used this sample, focusing on T cells of mothers and their children.

The sample consisted of blood. These TCRs come from a boy aged 2 to 10 in good health. CDR3s include the opening cysteine and the closing phenylalanine or tryptophan. The D gene is left open where the match is weak. Clone size is not always given. Where it is, it says once, few, many or a class for expanded clones.

j_call clone_size v_call d_call cdr3_aa cdr3_nt
TRBJ1-6 - TRBV29-1 - CSVMINLNSPLHF TGCAGCGTAATGATAAATCTAAATTCACCCCTCCACTTT
TRBJ1-4 - TRBV13 - CASSYAADEKLFF TGTGCCAGCAGCTACGCGGCAGATGAAAAACTGTTTTTT
TRBJ1-1 - TRBV20-1 TRBD1 CSASGTGGTEAFF TGCAGTGCTTCCGGGACAGGGGGCACTGAAGCTTTCTTT
TRBJ2-5 few TRBV3-1 - CASTTQETQYF TGTGCCAGCACCACCCAAGAGACCCAGTACTTC
TRBJ1-4 few TRBV6-2/TRBV6-3 - CASRHQIDYTGEKLFF TGTGCCAGCAGACATCAGATCGACTACACGGGAGAAAAACTGTTTTTT
TRBJ2-5 - TRBV25-1 TRBD2 CASSGSSGSYEQCF TGTGCCAGCAGTGGGTCTAGCGGTTCCTACGAGCAGTGCTTC
TRBJ1-1 - TRBV5-1 - CASSLAPKNTEAFF TGCGCCAGCAGCTTGGCCCCCAAGAACACTGAAGCTTTCTTT
TRBJ1-2 few TRBV9 - CASSVNPLRGIYGYTF TGTGCCAGCAGCGTCAACCCTCTGAGGGGCATCTATGGCTACACCTTC
TRBJ1-3 - TRBV12-3/TRBV12-4 - CASSFPTGSSGNTIYF TGTGCCAGCAGTTTCCCGACTGGGAGCTCTGGAAACACCATATATTTT
TRBJ2-1 - TRBV10-3 TRBD1 CAISDRGQSSYNEQFF TGTGCCATCAGTGACCGGGGACAGAGCTCCTACAATGAGCAGTTCTTC
TRBJ1-2 - TRBV12-5 - CASGLTGAPHYGYTF TGTGCTAGTGGTTTGACGGGGGCCCCTCATTATGGCTACACCTTC
TRBJ1-6 - TRBV11-2 - CASSSLLTGNSPLHF TGTGCCAGCAGCTCCCTCCTGACTGGTAATTCACCCCTCCACTTT
TRBJ2-3 - TRBV20-1 TRBD2 CSARLAGGSSTDTQYF TGCAGTGCTAGACTAGCGGGGGGCTCTAGCACAGATACGCAGTATTTT
TRBJ2-5 few TRBV7-9 - CASSLEVSPETQYF TGTGCCAGCAGCTTAGAGGTGTCGCCGGAGACCCAGTACTTC
TRBJ2-5 few TRBV9 - CASGGSVETQYF TGTGCCTCCGGGGGCAGCGTAGAGACCCAGTACTTC
TRBJ2-4 few TRBV9 - CASSSSGSNLAKNIQYF TGTGCCAGCAGCTCCTCCGGGAGCAACCTAGCCAAAAACATTCAGTACTTC
TRBJ2-1 - TRBV9 TRBD2 CASSVGAGGPNNEQFF TGTGCCAGCAGCGTAGGGGCGGGAGGGCCTAACAATGAGCAGTTCTTC
TRBJ1-3 few TRBV27 - CASTSASDNTIYF TGTGCCAGCACTTCGGCGTCGGACAACACCATATATTTT
TRBJ2-3 - TRBV14 - CASSASGTTTTDTQYF TGTGCCAGCAGCGCATCCGGGACCACGACTACAGATACGCAGTATTTT
TRBJ2-2 - TRBV10-3 TRBD1 CAISKTGYTGELFF TGTGCCATCAGCAAGACAGGGTACACCGGGGAGCTGTTTTTT
TRBJ1-1 - TRBV20-1 TRBD1 CSARTWTGGDTEAFF TGCAGTGCTAGAACCTGGACAGGGGGGGACACTGAAGCTTTCTTT
TRBJ1-1 few TRBV5-1 - CASSLAGMDTEAFF TGCGCCAGCAGCTTGGCAGGGATGGACACTGAAGCTTTCTTT
TRBJ2-5 few TRBV12-3/TRBV12-4 TRBD2 CASIGLAGAERETQYF TGTGCCAGCATTGGATTAGCGGGGGCGGAAAGAGAGACCCAGTACTTC
TRBJ2-1 few TRBV6-2/TRBV6-3 - CASSYPAGDYNEQFF TGTGCCAGCAGTTACCCGGCAGGGGACTACAATGAGCAGTTCTTC
TRBJ2-7 many TRBV25-1 - CASSEGYEQYF TGTGCCAGCAGTGAGGGGTACGAGCAGTACTTC
TRBJ2-1 - TRBV6-5 - CASSYSEAREFGYNEQFF TGTGCCAGCAGTTACTCGGAGGCACGGGAGTTCGGCTACAATGAGCAGTTCTTC
TRBJ1-2 once TRBV3-1 TRBD1 CASSQVQGASYGYTF TGTGCCAGCAGCCAGGTACAGGGGGCCAGCTATGGCTACACCTTC
TRBJ2-7 - TRBV6-6 TRBD2 CASTGGGLNHEQYF TGTGCCAGCACTGGGGGGGGATTAAACCACGAGCAGTACTTC
TRBJ2-7 few TRBV29-1 - CSVDSEGYEQYF TGCAGCGTTGATTCAGAAGGCTACGAGCAGTACTTC
TRBJ2-5 - TRBV29-1 - CSVVSGLQETQYF TGCAGCGTTGTTTCAGGTTTACAAGAGACCCAGTACTTT
TRBJ2-5 few TRBV29-1 TRBD1 CSVASDPGQGVWQYF TGCAGCGTTGCCAGTGATCCGGGACAGGGGGTTTGGCAGTACTTC
TRBJ1-1 - TRBV3-1 - CAGSQVKGVTEAFF TGTGCCGGCAGCCAAGTTAAGGGCGTAACTGAAGCTTTCTTT
TRBJ2-6 - TRBV28 - CASIQPGANVLTF TGTGCCAGCATCCAGCCTGGGGCCAACGTCCTGACTTTC
TRBJ2-3 - TRBV14 TRBD2 CASSQAGGSWFTDTQYF TGTGCCAGCAGCCAAGCTGGCGGGAGCTGGTTTACAGATACGCAGTATTTT
TRBJ2-5 - TRBV29-1 - CSVEIAQETQYF TGCAGCGTTGAAATAGCGCAAGAGACCCAGTACTTC
TRBJ2-7 - TRBV29-1 - CSVEGGTYEQYF TGCAGCGTTGAAGGGGGCACCTACGAGCAGTACTTC
TRBJ2-1 - TRBV3-1 TRBD1 CASTTGQGGSYNEQFF TGTGCCAGCACTACGGGACAGGGGGGGTCCTACAATGAGCAGTTCTTC
TRBJ2-7 few TRBV28 - CASRRPPNEQYF TGTGCCAGCAGGAGACCTCCAAACGAGCAGTACTTC
TRBJ2-1 - TRBV6-2/TRBV6-3 TRBD2 CASGREDASNEQFF TGTGCCAGCGGGCGGGAGGACGCTTCCAATGAGCAGTTCTTC
TRBJ1-5 few TRBV18 - CASSPIRGGRPQHF TGTGCCAGCTCACCTATTAGGGGGGGTCGGCCCCAGCATTTT
TRBJ2-1 - TRBV2 TRBD2 CASRNSSGSFHEQFF TGTGCCAGCAGGAACTCCAGCGGGAGTTTCCATGAGCAGTTCTTC
TRBJ2-7 - TRBV13 - CASGIAQSSYEQYF TGTGCCAGCGGAATAGCGCAGTCCTCCTACGAGCAGTACTTC
TRBJ2-4 - TRBV21-1 - CANQQGRQDKNIQYF TGTGCCAACCAACAGGGGCGACAGGACAAAAACATTCAGTACTTC
TRBJ2-7 few TRBV12-3/TRBV12-4 - CASSLAYYEQYF TGTGCCAGCAGTCTAGCGTACTACGAGCAGTACTTC
TRBJ2-5 - TRBV20-1 - CSAAPYEENQETQYF TGCAGTGCTGCCCCGTATGAGGAGAACCAAGAGACCCAGTACTTC
TRBJ2-5 - TRBV20-1 TRBD2 CSARTPGLAGVKQETQYF TGCAGTGCTAGAACTCCGGGACTAGCGGGAGTTAAACAAGAGACCCAGTACTTC
TRBJ2-1 - TRBV10-2 TRBD2 CASSELAGGVGEQFF TGCGCCAGCAGTGAACTAGCGGGAGGGGTTGGTGAGCAGTTCTTC
TRBJ2-5 few TRBV20-1 - CSAQTTVETQYF TGCAGTGCCCAGACGACAGTAGAGACCCAGTACTTC
TRBJ2-1 - TRBV20-1 - CSANGEDGGYNEQFF TGCAGTGCCAACGGTGAAGACGGCGGCTACAATGAGCAGTTCTTC
TRBJ1-2 - TRBV12-3/TRBV12-4 - CASSLARVGGYTF TGTGCCAGCAGTTTGGCCAGGGTCGGGGGCTACACCTTC
TRBJ2-6 many TRBV7-6 TRBD1 CASSLGPGGTGANVLTF TGTGCCAGCAGCTTAGGTCCAGGGGGCACTGGGGCCAACGTCCTGACTTTC
TRBJ2-1 - TRBV10-3 - CAISTGEVFNEQFF TGTGCCATCAGTACGGGGGAAGTGTTTAATGAGCAGTTCTTC
TRBJ1-1 - TRBV5-6 TRBD1 CASSTGTANTEAFF TGTGCCAGCAGCACCGGGACAGCGAACACTGAAGCTTTCTTT
TRBJ2-1 - TRBV7-9 - CASRQQTSPEQFF TGTGCCAGCAGACAACAGACCAGCCCTGAGCAGTTCTTC
TRBJ1-2 once TRBV6-5 - CASSYSKASRDGYTF TGTGCCAGCAGTTACTCAAAGGCAAGCCGAGATGGCTACACCTTC
TRBJ2-1 few TRBV29-1 TRBD1 CSVGGDRGSNYNEQFF TGCAGCGTTGGAGGAGACAGGGGATCAAACTACAATGAGCAGTTCTTC